These 9 T cell receptor beta chains came from one sample sequenced in a study of T cell repertoires in cytomegalovirus infection. Via MiXCR, TCRdb re-called the reads, giving one row per CDR3 protein. Of 100,000 to 150,000 distinct CDR3 sequences in the sample, more than 7% were seen once. The sample comprised PBMCs. The receptors were gathered from a human donor in good health (CMV status not recorded). Some clones in this sample may be carry-over from other donors' samples.

This clonotype was seen many times. This sequence joins TRBV6-5 and TRBJ1-1, with 7 bases fitting TRBD1. The CDR3 runs 13 residues. V was pared by 0 bases and J by 8 bases, with 3 bases of the junction left unmatched. CDR1 is MNHEY and CDR2 is SVGAGI in the germline V gene. DNA of the CDR3: TGTGCCAGCAGTTACTCGGTACAGGGGGAAGCTTTCTTT. Its protein is CASSYSVQGEAFF.

The table lists this clonotype with a few counts. J is TRBJ2-7 and V is TRBV5-4; D is possibly TRBD2 (6 bases). There are 15 residues in the CDR3. Per germline, CDR1 SGHNT and CDR2 YYREEE (reference sequence). Trimming shortened V by 1 base and J by 2 bases, and 13 bases separated the two germline ends. CDR3 nucleotides: TGTGCCAGCAGCTTGTTCGGCAGGGAGGCCTACGAGCAGTACTTC. This translates into CASSLFGREAYEQYF.

This clonotype was observed at least ten times. The CDR3 spells CASSLRKIQGNTIYF. In DNA form, the CDR3 reads TGTGCCAGCAGTTTACGCAAAATACAGGGAAACACCATATATTTT. This rearrangement joins TRBV12-3 or TRBV12-4 to TRBJ1-3; no reliable D call. Trimming pared 2 bases from V and 4 bases from J, leaving 12 bases between. The CDR3 has 15 residues.

The chain combines TRBV27 with TRBJ1-5; TRBD1 is a possible D gene (5 bases). This CDR3 region has 15 residues. Germline V gives CDR1 MNHEY, CDR2 SMNVEV (reference sequence). Trimming took 5 bases from V and 5 from J, leaving 16 bases between them. The CDR3 nucleotides read TGTGCCAGCAGTCCCCTGCCTCCGGGGCATCAGCCCCAGCATTTT. Its translation is CASSPLPPGHQPQHF.

This clonotype occurred many times. This chain uses TRBV2 with TRBJ2-1, with 8 nucleotides matching TRBD1. V trimming: 5 bases; J trimming: 5 bases; junction bases outside the gene matches: 11. Germline V gives CDR1 SNHLY, CDR2 FYNNEI. The CDR3 covers 16 residues. CDR3 protein: CASSYQGQVTNNEQFF. Written as DNA, the CDR3 is TGTGCCAGCAGTTATCAGGGACAGGTGACCAACAATGAGCAGTTCTTC.

This clonotype was recorded a few times. The chain employs TRBV20-1 and TRBJ2-3, with D maybe TRBD2 (6 bases). CDR3 length: 14 residues. CDR1 DFQATT and CDR2 SNEGSKA come from the germline V gene (reference sequence). Trimming pared 2 bases from V and 0 bases from J, leaving 9 bases between. The chain's CDR3 is CSARSSGSTDTQYF. The CDR3 DNA is TGCAGTGCTAGAAGTAGCGGTAGCACAGATACGCAGTATTTT.

This clonotype showed up many times. This rearrangement joins TRBV7-2 to TRBJ2-5; D is unclear. The CDR3 consists of 12 residues. Per germline, CDR1 SGHTA and CDR2 FQGNSA. Deletions cut 3 bases from V and 5 bases from J, with 7 bases between. The CDR3 region is CASSLVGETQYF. Here the CDR3 DNA reads TGTGCCAGCAGCTTGGTAGGCGAGACCCAGTACTTC. Complete variable domain (other parts from reference TRBV7-2 and TRBJ2-5): GAGVSQSPSNKVTEKGKDVELRCDPISGHTALYWYRQSLGQGLEFLIYFQGNSAPDKSGLPSDRFSAERTGGSVSTLTIQRTQQEDSAVYLCASSLVGETQYFGPGTRLLVL.

The V and J genes are TRBV7-9 and TRBJ1-1; TRBD1 might be the D (5 bases). In germline, CDR1 is SEHNR, CDR2 FQNEAQ (reference sequence). Trimming shortened V by 2 bases and J by 2 bases, and 12 bases separated the two germline ends. The CDR3 sequence is 15 residues long. The DNA of the CDR3 is TGTGCCAGCAGCTTAAGAGGCGACAGTAACACTGAAGCTTTCTTT. This sequence encodes CASSLRGDSNTEAFF.

This clonotype was seen ten or more times. The chain combines TRBV7-8 with TRBJ1-4; the match to TRBD1 covers 7 bases. The CDR3 spans 14 residues. The V segment lost 2 bases and the J segment 8 bases; nucleotides outside the gene matches: 5. CDR1 is SGHVS and CDR2 is FQNEAQ in the germline V gene. The CDR3, as DNA: TGTGCCAGCAGCTTATTACCGGGACAGGAAAAACTGTTTTTT. Translated: CASSLLPGQEKLFF.